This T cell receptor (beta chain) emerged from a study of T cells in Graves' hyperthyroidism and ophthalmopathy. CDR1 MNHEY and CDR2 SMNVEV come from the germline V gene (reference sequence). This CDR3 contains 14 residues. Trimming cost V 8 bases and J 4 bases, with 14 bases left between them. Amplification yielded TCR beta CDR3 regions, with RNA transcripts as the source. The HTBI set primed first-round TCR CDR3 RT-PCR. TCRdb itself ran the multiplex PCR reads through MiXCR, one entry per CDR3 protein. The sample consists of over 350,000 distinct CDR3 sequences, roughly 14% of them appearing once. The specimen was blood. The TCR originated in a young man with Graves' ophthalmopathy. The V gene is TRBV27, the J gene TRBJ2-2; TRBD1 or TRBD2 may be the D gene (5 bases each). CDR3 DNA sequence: TGTGCCAGCGGTTCGAGGGGCAGCACCGGGGAGCTGTTTTTT. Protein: CASGSRGSTGELFF.